The next 7 T cell receptor beta chains were all read from a single sample in a study of Ad26.COV2.S vaccination and SARS-CoV-2 variants. Treatment: some 20 received Ad26.COV2.S at low or high dose, single or two shots; about 5 received placebo; per-sample allocation not given. Sampling took place 63 days after the first vaccine or placebo injection. Clones were sequenced by immunoSEQ multiplex PCR, and TCRdb holds only the in-frame ones, with some missing. The sample yields roughly 350,000 clones, about 88% seen once. The material sequenced was peripheral blood, taken in a trial of Ad26.COV2.S vaccine versus placebo. The receptors originated from a person between 18 and 65 years old who received the Ad26.COV2.S COVID-19 vaccine or a placebo.

The V gene is TRBV28, the J gene TRBJ1-4; D uncertain. CDR3 size: 12 residues. Germline CDR1 MDHEN, CDR2 SYDVKM. The ends were cut back, 11 bases at V and 8 bases at J, with 15 bases in the middle. The CDR3 loop reads CAHQTLGEKLFF. CDR3 nucleotide sequence: TGTGCCCATCAAACCCTCGGGGAAAAACTGTTTTTT. The full variable domain, its missing parts supplied by reference TRBV28 and TRBJ1-4, is DVKVTQSSRYLVKRTGEKVFLECVQDMDHENMFWYRQDPGLGLRLIYFSYDVKMKEKGDIPEGYSVSREKKERFSLILESASTNQTSMYLCAHQTLGEKLFFGSGTQLSVL.

CDR3 sequence reads: CASSVAGQGVGNTIYF. CDR3 in DNA: TGTGCCAGCAGCGTAGCGGGACAAGGGGTAGGGAACACCATATATTTT. The chain carries TRBV9 and TRBJ1-3, with D possibly being TRBD1 (6 bases). This CDR3 is built from 16 residues. Trimming left V 0 bases short and J 7 bases short, with 17 bases between. The V gene's germline CDR1 is SGDLS and CDR2 YYNGEE. The whole variable domain, remainder taken from reference TRBV9 and TRBJ1-3, is DSGVTQTPKHLITATGQRVTLRCSPRSGDLSVYWYQQSLDQGLQFLIQYYNGEERAKGNILERFSAQQFPDLHSELNLSSLELGDSALYFCASSVAGQGVGNTIYFGEGSWLTVV.

The genes are TRBV18 and TRBJ2-6; D gene uncertain. Germline V gene lookup returns CDR1 KGHSH and CDR2 LQKENI. V gave up 3 bases and J gave up 4 bases, with 7 bases separating them. This CDR3 has 14 residues. The CDR3 bases are TGTGCCAGCTCACCCCCTGGGGGGGCCAACGTCCTGACTTTC. Translating it yields CASSPPGGANVLTF.

The chain has TRBV5-4 and TRBJ2-1; D not resolved. Trimming removed 4 bases from V and 0 bases from J, with 8 bases in between. Germline V gives CDR1 SGHNT, CDR2 YYREEE (reference sequence). This CDR3 has 14 amino acids. CDR3 DNA: TGTGCCAGCAGCCCACGGGTCTCCTACAATGAGCAGTTCTTC. Its translation: CASSPRVSYNEQFF. Combining the CDR3 with reference TRBV5-4 and TRBJ2-1 gives the whole variable domain ETGVTQSPTHLIKTRGQQVTLRCSSQSGHNTVSWYQQALGQGPQFIFQYYREEENGRGNFPPRFSGLQFPNYSSELNVNALELDDSALYLCASSPRVSYNEQFFGPGTRLTVL.

This chain uses TRBV7-3 with TRBJ2-7; D gene unclear. The germline gives CDR1 SGHTA, CDR2 FQGTGA. The CDR3 covers 13 residues. V was cut by 5 bases and J by 3 bases, with 11 bases left in between. CDR3 sequence: CASSKDENYEQYF. In DNA, the CDR3 is TGTGCCAGCAGCAAGGACGAGAACTACGAGCAGTACTTC.

The rearrangement uses TRBV28 and TRBJ2-5, with D tentatively TRBD2 (5 bases). V was clipped by 7 bases and J by 9 bases, with 24 bases between them. Germline loops: CDR1 MDHEN, CDR2 SYDVKM. The CDR3 is 15 residues long. CDR3 residues: CASKATIGKPRSQYF. CDR3 nucleotides: TGTGCCAGCAAGGCTACGATCGGGAAACCACGGTCCCAGTACTTC. Full variable domain (rest looked up from reference TRBV28 and TRBJ2-5): DVKVTQSSRYLVKRTGEKVFLECVQDMDHENMFWYRQDPGLGLRLIYFSYDVKMKEKGDIPEGYSVSREKKERFSLILESASTNQTSMYLCASKATIGKPRSQYFGPGTRLLVL.

The chain couples TRBV27 to TRBJ2-1; no definite D call. CDR1 is MNHEY, CDR2 SMNVEV, per germline (reference sequence). V lost 3 bases to trimming and J lost 6 bases, with 9 bases between them. The CDR3 is made up of 13 amino acids. The CDR3 bases are TGTGCCAGCAGTTTTCTAGACTCCAATGAGCAGTTCTTC. Amino acids: CASSFLDSNEQFF.